This T cell receptor (beta chain) was profiled in a study of CD8 T cells in Susac syndrome (dated by TCRdb to about 2019). As for the study more broadly: Whether CD8+ T cell activation and differentiation in Susac syndrome was antigen driven was tested using repertoire sequencing. The clonality of the CD8+ T cell repertoire was compared across about a dozen healthy donors, some 14 Susac syndrome patients and under 18 multiple sclerosis patients. On the study overall, not on this receptor specifically: The number of individuals in the TCR sequencing and HLA analysis was recognized as being relatively small.

Peripheral blood CD8+ and CD4+ T cells from healthy donors, Susac syndrome patients and multiple sclerosis patients were profiled by high-throughput TCR beta sequencing. The multiple sclerosis controls were treatment-naive patients who had stable or active relapsing-remitting disease and met the revised McDonald criteria. Bulk CD8+ and CD4+ T cells were purified by magnetic negative isolation, while CD8+ TEMRA cells were enriched using FACS. Blood was drawn into EDTA tubes, processed within 24 hours, and PBMCs were isolated by density gradient centrifugation. PBMCs intended for TCR sequencing were cryopreserved in liquid nitrogen and were subsequently thawed in a 37 degrees C water bath. The sorted or isolated CD4+, CD8+ and CD8+ TEMRA cells had a purity of 90% or higher. The sample holds a few counts of this clonotype. It lacks a known antigen. No clone much larger than this one lies a single base away; base qualities are absent.

RNA was extracted using the RNeasy kit, and roughly 0.45 to 1 ug of the RNA was reverse transcribed with random hexamers. TCR beta CDR3 regions were amplified with the immunoSEQ multiplex PCR assay covering 54 Vbeta and 13 Jbeta segments. PCR amplification bias was corrected by using a synthetic template baseline for primer optimization and computational correction. As for how the authors treated the data: Reads were annotated to V, D and J genes per IMGT and analyzed with immunoSEQ Analyzer, keeping only productive sequences. Clonality was computed as one minus Shannon entropy normalized by log2 of the number of productive unique sequences. For each patient and control, public and private clones were evaluated among the 100 most prevalent clones. Clones were defined as Susac-specific if absent from the healthy and MS cohorts, from 1052 published viral clones and from other ImmuneACCESS disease sequences. Through fastp at Q25 and MiXCR, TCRdb rebuilt clones from the public reads, retaining in-frame beta chains. Here each entry gathers all rows of one CDR3 protein and keeps the most common genes and DNA. These V and J calls originate from TCRdb's pipeline instead of the authors' own analysis. The sample contains 100,000 to 150,000 distinct CDR3 sequences, 80% to 85% of them found a single time. The ten biggest clones cover 0.45% to 0.6% of the sample.

In the germline V gene, CDR1 corresponds to SGHDT and CDR2 to YYEEEE. V gives up 2 bases and J gives up 7 bases, and the segment between their germline ends measures 10 bases. Taken from cysteine to phenylalanine, the CDR3 has 13 residues. Only the CDR3 portion is preserved as DNA: 39 bases, with reading frame beginning at the first base. The sample taken for sequencing was CD8+ T cells from PBMCs. Recombination connected TRBV5-6 to TRBJ2-1; too little of a D gene remains to name it. The clonotype comes from a human donor with multiple sclerosis. The base sequence is TGTGCCAGCAGCTTTGTCCTACCAAATGAGCAGTTCTTC. Its product reads: CASSFVLPNEQFF.